This passage covers 29 T cell receptor beta chains from one sample sequenced in a study of T-cell reconstitution after alpha-beta-depleted transplantation in children. Unique molecular identifiers were incorporated during preparation of the TCRbeta library. TCRdb used MiXCR to reprocess the PCR reads, holding one entry per CDR3 protein. The data contain roughly 50,000 distinct CDR3 sequences, approximately 43% of them singletons. Sample: PBMCs, mostly from graft donor cells, taken 360 days after TCRalphabeta/CD19-depleted stem cell transplant. Receptors were obtained from a male patient younger than 18 who had a stem cell transplant for acute lymphoblastic leukemia, so the T cells may come from the graft donor.

V is TRBV6-5 and J is TRBJ2-7; D is perhaps TRBD1 (6 bases). This CDR3 has 15 residues. Trimming removed 0 bases from V and 6 bases from J, with 15 bases in between. Germline CDR1 reads MNHEY; CDR2 reads SVGAGI. The CDR3 protein is CASSYSQGIKVEQYF. CDR3 in DNA: TGTGCCAGCAGTTACTCACAGGGTATAAAGGTCGAGCAGTACTTC.

DNA of the CDR3: TGTGCCAGCAGCCAAGAGGAACGCCTTACGGGGACAGATACGCAGTATTTT. Its protein product is CASSQEERLTGTDTQYF. V and J are TRBV3-1 and TRBJ2-3; D perhaps matches TRBD2 (5 bases). CDR3 size: 17 residues. Trimming took 0 bases from V and 3 from J, leaving 16 bases between them. Germline V gives CDR1 LGHDT, CDR2 YNNKEL (reference sequence).

This clonotype came up a few times. This chain links TRBV28 with TRBJ2-3; D remains unclear. This CDR3 region has 15 residues. CDR1 is MDHEN, CDR2 SYDVKM, per germline. The germline V and J ends were trimmed by 6 bases and 1 base, with 14 bases remaining between them. The chain's CDR3 is CASSAGYSGTDTQYF. Here the CDR3 DNA reads TGTGCCAGCAGCGCCGGGTATTCTGGCACAGATACGCAGTATTTT.

This chain links TRBV7-9 with TRBJ1-2; no definite D call. Germline-derived CDR1 and CDR2 are SEHNR and FQNEAQ (reference sequence). Between the trimmed V and J ends, which lost 6 bases and 6 bases, there was a span of 20 bases. This CDR3 is built from 15 residues. The CDR3 region has the DNA TGTGCCAGCAGTTCAAACGCCCTATGGGGTAATGGCTACACCTTC. Amino acids: CASSSNALWGNGYTF.

V usage is TRBV20-1 and J usage is TRBJ2-5, with a possible D match to TRBD2 (6 bases). The CDR3 loop spans 14 amino acids. The V gene lost 5 bases and the J gene lost 1 base, with 14 bases spanning the gap. Per germline, CDR1 DFQATT and CDR2 SNEGSKA (reference sequence). The CDR3 sequence: CSAFPGTLQETQYF. DNA for the CDR3: TGCAGTGCTTTCCCCGGGACTCTCCAAGAGACCCAGTACTTC.

The chain is built from TRBV29-1 and TRBJ2-5; D is undetermined. Per germline, CDR1 SQVTM and CDR2 ANQGSEA. The CDR3 length is 16 residues. Between the trimmed V and J ends, which lost 2 bases and 5 bases, there was a span of 21 bases. CDR3 sequence: CSVEPLLVVGGETQYF. Here the CDR3 DNA reads TGCAGCGTTGAACCCCTCCTAGTAGTAGGTGGGGAGACCCAGTACTTC. The full variable domain, completed using reference TRBV29-1 and TRBJ2-5, is SAVISQKPSRDICQRGTSLTIQCQVDSQVTMMFWYRQQPGQSLTLIATANQGSEATYESGFVIDKFPISRPNLTFSTLTVSNMSPEDSSIYLCSVEPLLVVGGETQYFGPGTRLLVL.

This clonotype came up many times. This chain connects TRBV6-5 to TRBJ1-4; D is unclear. The CDR3 extends over 15 amino acids. The germline V gene encodes CDR1 MNHEY and CDR2 SVGAGI. V lost 0 bases, J lost 6 bases, and 11 bases lay in between. In nucleotides, the CDR3 is TGTGCCAGCAGTTACTCGCGCGTTGGAGATGAAAAACTGTTTTTT. Translation gives CASSYSRVGDEKLFF.

The gene calls are TRBV2 and TRBJ2-5; D is unclear. Germline values: CDR1 SNHLY, CDR2 FYNNEI. CDR3 size: 11 residues. Trimming shortened V by 6 bases and J by 7 bases, and 9 bases separated the two germline ends. In DNA, the CDR3 is TGTGCCAGCAGACTGGACCCGACCCAGTACTTC. This encodes CASRLDPTQYF. The full variable domain, with the rest looked up from reference TRBV2 and TRBJ2-5, is EPEVTQTPSHQVTQMGQEVILRCVPISNHLYFYWYRQILGQKVEFLVSFYNNEISEKSEIFDDQFSVERPDGSNFTLKIRSTKLEDSAMYFCASRLDPTQYFGPGTRLLVL.

The V and J genes are TRBV20-1 and TRBJ2-3; 9 bases are a match to TRBD2. This CDR3 region has 15 residues. The V gene's germline CDR1 is DFQATT and CDR2 SNEGSKA (reference sequence). V lost 6 bases to trimming and J lost 1 base; unmatched junction nucleotides: 8. The CDR3 DNA reads as TGCAGTGCCCCGAGACTAGCGGATGGCACAGATACGCAGTATTTT. Amino acid sequence: CSAPRLADGTDTQYF.

The V call is TRBV4-1, the J call TRBJ2-1, with D possibly being TRBD1 or TRBD2 (5 bases each). The CDR3 consists of 14 residues. Per the germline V gene, CDR1 is MGHRA and CDR2 is YSYEKL. Trimming stripped 3 bases from V and 7 bases from J, with 13 bases between. The CDR3 protein is CASSQELRENEQFF. CDR3 coding DNA: TGCGCCAGCAGCCAGGAGCTCAGGGAGAATGAGCAGTTCTTC.

The chain combines TRBV7-3 with TRBJ2-2; 7 bases line up with TRBD1. CDR1 is SGHTA, CDR2 FQGTGA, per germline. J was trimmed by 7 bases and V by 5 bases; bases with no gene match: 7. This CDR3 has 14 amino acids. CDR3 sequence (DNA): TGTGCCAGCAGCAACAGGGGCGGAAACGGGGAGCTGTTTTTT. Its protein product is CASSNRGGNGELFF.

In this sample, this clonotype turned up a few times. It may be a read error: a sequence one base away is much more abundant. The chain recombines TRBV12-3 or TRBV12-4 with TRBJ2-7; no firm D call. The CDR3 covers 11 residues. V was shortened by 2 bases and J by 5 bases, with 4 bases between the two germline ends. The CDR3: CASSLSHEQYF. CDR3 coding DNA: TGTGCCAGCAGTTTATCCCACGAGCAGTACTTC.

The V call is TRBV5-1, the J call TRBJ1-6; D gene unclear. Germline V gene sequence: CDR1 SGHRS, CDR2 YFSETQ. V was trimmed by 4 bases and J by 6 bases, leaving 14 bases between them. The CDR3 has 15 amino acids. The CDR3, as DNA: TGCGCCAGCAGCCTCCAACAGAGTAGTAATTCACCCCTCCACTTT. Amino acid sequence: CASSLQQSSNSPLHF. The full variable domain, in which reference TRBV5-1 and TRBJ1-6 provide the parts outside the CDR3, is KAGVTQTPRYLIKTRGQQVTLSCSPISGHRSVSWYQQTPGQGLQFLFEYFSETQRNKGNFPGRFSGRQFSNSRSEMNVSTLELGDSALYLCASSLQQSSNSPLHFGNGTRLTVT.

The chain carries TRBV11-2 and TRBJ2-1, with 13 bases fitting TRBD2. This CDR3 contains 18 residues. Per germline, CDR1 SGHAT and CDR2 FQNNGV. The V segment lost 1 base and the J segment 6 bases; nucleotides outside the gene matches: 9. In nucleotides, the CDR3 is TGTGCCAGCAGCTTAGTTAGGGAGCGGACTAGCGGGGGCAATGAGCAGTTCTTC. Translating it yields CASSLVRERTSGGNEQFF.

The V call is TRBV7-9, the J call TRBJ2-1; 9 bases agree with TRBD2. J lost 5 bases, V lost 5 bases, and 4 bases had no gene match. The CDR3 is made up of 14 amino acids. Germline CDR1 SEHNR, CDR2 FQNEAQ (reference sequence). The CDR3 protein is CASSGLAGHNEQFF. As DNA, the CDR3 is TGTGCCAGCAGCGGGCTAGCGGGGCACAATGAGCAGTTCTTC.

This chain links TRBV20-1 with TRBJ1-5; D is uncertain. The V end was cut by 6 bases, the J end by 10 bases, with 22 bases between. The germline CDR1 and CDR2 sequences are DFQATT and SNEGSKA (reference sequence). CDR3 length equals 14 residues. The CDR3 spells CSAQRRSRVDPQHF. The CDR3 bases are TGCAGTGCCCAACGGCGCTCCCGGGTAGATCCCCAGCATTTT.

The sample holds a few counts of this clonotype. The chain links TRBV20-1 to TRBJ2-7; TRBD1 agrees at 8 bases. The CDR3 runs to 14 residues. Germline loops: CDR1 DFQATT, CDR2 SNEGSKA (reference sequence). Unmatched junction bases numbered 7, after V lost 6 bases and J lost 0 bases. The CDR3: CSAPRQGTSYEQYF. The CDR3 DNA sequence: TGCAGTGCCCCACGACAGGGGACCTCCTACGAGCAGTACTTC.

The chain combines TRBV29-1 with TRBJ2-1; D remains ambiguous. Germline loops: CDR1 SQVTM, CDR2 ANQGSEA. V was shortened by 5 bases and J by 6 bases, with 8 bases between the two germline ends. This CDR3 comprises 11 residues. The CDR3 sequence is CSVSVGNEQFF. The CDR3 DNA sequence: TGCAGCGTTTCAGTAGGCAATGAGCAGTTCTTC.

There are many counts of this clonotype. The rearrangement links TRBV25-1 to TRBJ2-5; D call uncertain. Germline CDR1 MGHDK, CDR2 SYGVNS. The CDR3 is 10 residues long. V lost 10 bases and J 7 bases, leaving 10 bases between the germline ends. The CDR3 loop reads CATSMGTQYF. The DNA for the CDR3 is TGTGCCACCTCGATGGGGACCCAGTACTTC. Using reference TRBV25-1 and TRBJ2-5 for the parts outside the CDR3, the full variable domain is EADIYQTPRYLVIGTGKKITLECSQTMGHDKMYWYQQDPGMELHLIHYSYGVNSTEKGDLSSESTVSRIRTEHFPLTLESARPSHTSQYLCATSMGTQYFGPGTRLLVL.

This clonotype was detected a few times. The chain combines TRBV6-1 with TRBJ2-1; a weak D match, TRBD1 (5 bases). Trimming took off 3 bases at V and 9 bases at J, with 12 bases between the two ends. Germline V lookup: CDR1 MNHNS, CDR2 SASEGT. The CDR3 sequence is 13 residues long. The CDR3 DNA reads as TGTGCCAGCAGTGACATCAGGGTGAGTGAGCAGTTCTTC. It translates to CASSDIRVSEQFF.

The genes are TRBV10-3 and TRBJ1-2; 8 nucleotides agree with TRBD1. The germline CDR1 and CDR2 sequences are ENHRY and SYGVKD. The CDR3 is 16 amino acids. The junction had 9 bases not matched to a gene; V was cut back by 0 bases and J by 6 bases. The CDR3 DNA follows: TGTGCCATCAGTGAGTCCAGAGGACAGGGTTCGAATGGCTACACCTTC. Amino acids: CAISESRGQGSNGYTF.

The V gene is TRBV28, the J gene TRBJ1-2; TRBD1 might be the D (5 bases). In germline, CDR1 is MDHEN, CDR2 SYDVKM. CDR3 length equals 12 residues. Trimming shortened V by 5 bases and J by 3 bases, and 7 bases separated the two germline ends. CDR3 amino acids: CASSRQHYGYTF. In nucleotides, the CDR3 is TGTGCCAGCAGTCGACAGCACTATGGCTACACCTTC.

V is TRBV28 and J is TRBJ2-6; possible D gene TRBD2, 6 bases. The CDR3 totals 16 residues. Germline values: CDR1 MDHEN, CDR2 SYDVKM. The ends were cut back, 10 bases at V and 0 bases at J, with 16 bases in the middle. The CDR3 is CATIREIGSGANVLTF. The DNA for the CDR3 is TGTGCCACCATACGGGAGATTGGCTCTGGGGCCAACGTCCTGACTTTC.

This rearrangement joins TRBV6-5 to TRBJ2-7; no clear D gene. This CDR3 region has 12 residues. Trimming removed 6 bases from V and 3 bases from J, with 9 bases in between. Germline values: CDR1 MNHEY, CDR2 SVGAGI. This CDR3 reads CASSPDRYEQYF. CDR3 nucleotide sequence: TGTGCCAGCAGCCCGGATCGCTACGAGCAGTACTTC.

CDR3 sequence: CSARGTSRNEQFF. For the CDR3, the DNA is TGCAGTGCTAGAGGGACTAGTCGGAATGAGCAGTTCTTC. The V call is TRBV20-1, the J call TRBJ2-1, with 7 bases aligning to TRBD2. The ends lost 1 base at V and 7 bases at J; junction bases unmatched: 4. CDR1 and CDR2 from the germline V gene are DFQATT and SNEGSKA (reference sequence). CDR3 length: 13 amino acids.

In the case of this clonotype: At one end, the junction sequence differs from germline, possibly due to a read error. The V gene is TRBV12-3 or TRBV12-4, the J gene TRBJ1-1; TRBD1 matches 8 bases. The CDR3 runs to 13 residues. DNA of the CDR3: TGTGCCAGCAGTTTACTGGACAGGGCGGGGCCCTGCTTT. This gives the protein CASSLLDRAGPCF.

This clonotype turned up a few times. The chain is built from TRBV29-1 and TRBJ2-5, with 7 bases that match TRBD1. Germline lookup yields CDR1 SQVTM and CDR2 ANQGSEA. The CDR3 has 14 residues. J lost 4 bases, V lost 0 bases, and 5 bases had no gene match. CDR3 coding DNA: TGCAGCGTTGAAGATCTTCAGGGGGTAGAGACCCAGTACTTC. It codes for CSVEDLQGVETQYF.

The V gene is TRBV27, the J gene TRBJ2-5; D is uncertain. V lost 4 bases to trimming and J lost 0 bases, with 3 bases between them. Germline-derived CDR1 and CDR2 are MNHEY and SMNVEV (reference sequence). The CDR3 totals 12 residues. CDR3 sequence: CASSSHQETQYF. Written as DNA, the CDR3 is TGTGCCAGCAGTTCCCACCAAGAGACCCAGTACTTC.

This clonotype has ten or more counts. The genes are TRBV20-1 and TRBJ2-7, with 10 bases matching TRBD2. From germline, CDR1 is DFQATT and CDR2 SNEGSKA (reference sequence). V trimming: 1 base; J trimming: 3 bases; junction bases outside the gene matches: 0. The CDR3 extends over 13 amino acids. The CDR3 DNA follows: TGCAGTGCTAGAGGACTAGCGGGCTACGAGCAGTACTTC. As protein: CSARGLAGYEQYF.